This T cell receptor beta chain was sequenced in a study of shared clonotypes between healthy human individuals. In germline, CDR1 is LNHDA, CDR2 SQIVND (reference sequence). There are 15 residues in the CDR3. The germline V and J ends were trimmed by 3 bases and 3 bases, with 12 bases remaining between them. The assay was immunoSEQ multiplex PCR, and TCRdb's table has in-frame clones only and misses some. The sample has around 1.1 million clones; around 82% are singletons. The sequence was obtained from a man aged 18-30 years in good health. Some clones in this sample may be carry-over from other donors' samples. The chain carries TRBV19 and TRBJ2-4; tentatively, D is TRBD1 (5 bases). Sequenced: memory CD4+ T cells from PBMCs. The subset here: CD45RA-negative fraction. In DNA, the CDR3 is TGTGCCAGTAGTATCCAGGGTGATCTCAAAAACATTCAGTACTTC. Protein sequence: CASSIQGDLKNIQYF.